The clone carrying this TCR beta chain was detected a few times. Its specificity is not known. The same CDR3 also results from other DNA sequences found in this sample. TCRdb's table, derived via immunoSEQ multiplex PCR, lists solely in-frame clones and lacks some. The sample holds more than 1 million clones, around 78% seen once. The data are from a study of shared clonotypes between healthy human individuals. Study-wide results and caveats: In general, naive subsets displayed greater estimated richness than memory subsets did. Generation probabilities of non-shared clonotypes were lower (relative to those shared by all four donors).

Naive CD4+ cells were CD45RA-selected; the remaining cells were memory. The sequence derives from a man aged 18 to 30 in good health. Some clones in this sample may be carry-over from other donors' samples. Specimen: memory CD4+ T cells from PBMCs. Subset defined: CD45RA-negative fraction.

The chain's CDR3 is CASSSTGDTQYF. CDR3 sequence (DNA): TGTGCCAGCAGCAGTACGGGGGATACGCAGTATTTT. J is TRBJ2-3 and V is TRBV7-9, with a possible D match to TRBD2 (5 bases). V lost 5 bases and J lost 6, with 9 bases in between. The length of the CDR3 is 12 residues. Germline V lookup: CDR1 SEHNR, CDR2 FQNEAQ (reference sequence).